The 4 T cell receptor beta chains presented below share a single source sample, sequenced in a study of blood T cell repertoires in COVID-19. Some clones are missing from TCRdb's copy, which holds only in-frame ones; the method was immunoSEQ multiplex PCR. Of some 15,000 clones listed, 87% are singletons. Sequenced: peripheral blood. These receptors all come from a human donor in a cohort sampled during active COVID-19.

The CDR3 is CASSQDRQGPYEQYF. The CDR3 region has the DNA TGCGCCAGCAGCCAAGACAGACAGGGTCCCTACGAGCAGTACTTC. The J gene is TRBJ2-7, the V gene TRBV4-3, with 7 nucleotides matching TRBD1. V lost 0 bases, J lost 2 bases, and 4 bases stayed unmatched. CDR1 is LGHNA and CDR2 is YSLEER in the germline V gene. The CDR3 contains 15 residues.

By share of the sample, this clone is medium-sized. The genes are TRBV7-5 and TRBJ1-6; the tabulated D call, TRBD1, remains unverified against the DNA. TRBV7-5 is reported as a pseudogene. This CDR3 has 16 amino acids. CDR3 in DNA: TGTGCCAGAAGCTGTACGGGGACAGAAGTTCGCTCACCCCTCCACTTT. This gives the protein CARSCTGTEVRSPLHF.

This clone was counted a single time. The V and J genes are TRBV9 and TRBJ2-7; 7 bases agree with TRBD1. The CDR3 loop spans 15 amino acids. The ends lost 4 bases at V and 3 bases at J; junction bases unmatched: 10. The germline V gene has CDR1 SGDLS and CDR2 YYNGEE. DNA for the CDR3: TGTGCCAGCAGCCCAGGAATGGGACAGAGCTACGAGCAGTACTTC. Translated: CASSPGMGQSYEQYF. The entire variable domain, with the rest obtained from reference TRBV9 and TRBJ2-7, is as follows: DSGVTQTPKHLITATGQRVTLRCSPRSGDLSVYWYQQSLDQGLQFLIQYYNGEERAKGNILERFSAQQFPDLHSELNLSSLELGDSALYFCASSPGMGQSYEQYFGPGTRLTVT.

The chain uses TRBV18 and TRBJ1-1; maybe TRBD1 (6 bases). With 4 bases removed from V and 1 base from J, the gap between germline ends came to 16 bases. The CDR3 extends over 16 amino acids. CDR1 is KGHSH, CDR2 LQKENI, per germline. CDR3 loop: CASSRLGGGENTEAFF. Here the CDR3 DNA reads TGTGCCAGCTCACGCCTGGGAGGGGGGGAGAACACTGAAGCTTTCTTT.